The clone carrying this T cell receptor (beta chain) was counted at least ten times. Germline lookup yields CDR1 LGHNA and CDR2 YNFKEQ. The CDR3 has 13 amino acids. Trimming took 5 bases from V and 3 from J, leaving 11 bases between them. Each patient went into thyroid surgery without having received any treatment. These data originate in a study of metastatic and nonmetastatic thyroid tumors. With MiXCR, TCRdb reprocessed the PCR reads. The repertoire has roughly 38,000 clones, around a fifth of them found once; the top ten carry around 18%. This sequence joins TRBV4-2 and TRBJ2-7; D might be TRBD1 or TRBD2, each matching 5 bases. This receptor was identified in a female donor with papillary thyroid cancer or a benign thyroid nodule (not recorded which). Some clones in this sample may be carry-over from other donors' samples. Sequencing was done on a sample of blood. The CDR3 sequence: CASSSGANYEQYF. DNA for the CDR3: TGTGCCAGCAGCTCCGGGGCGAACTACGAGCAGTACTTC.